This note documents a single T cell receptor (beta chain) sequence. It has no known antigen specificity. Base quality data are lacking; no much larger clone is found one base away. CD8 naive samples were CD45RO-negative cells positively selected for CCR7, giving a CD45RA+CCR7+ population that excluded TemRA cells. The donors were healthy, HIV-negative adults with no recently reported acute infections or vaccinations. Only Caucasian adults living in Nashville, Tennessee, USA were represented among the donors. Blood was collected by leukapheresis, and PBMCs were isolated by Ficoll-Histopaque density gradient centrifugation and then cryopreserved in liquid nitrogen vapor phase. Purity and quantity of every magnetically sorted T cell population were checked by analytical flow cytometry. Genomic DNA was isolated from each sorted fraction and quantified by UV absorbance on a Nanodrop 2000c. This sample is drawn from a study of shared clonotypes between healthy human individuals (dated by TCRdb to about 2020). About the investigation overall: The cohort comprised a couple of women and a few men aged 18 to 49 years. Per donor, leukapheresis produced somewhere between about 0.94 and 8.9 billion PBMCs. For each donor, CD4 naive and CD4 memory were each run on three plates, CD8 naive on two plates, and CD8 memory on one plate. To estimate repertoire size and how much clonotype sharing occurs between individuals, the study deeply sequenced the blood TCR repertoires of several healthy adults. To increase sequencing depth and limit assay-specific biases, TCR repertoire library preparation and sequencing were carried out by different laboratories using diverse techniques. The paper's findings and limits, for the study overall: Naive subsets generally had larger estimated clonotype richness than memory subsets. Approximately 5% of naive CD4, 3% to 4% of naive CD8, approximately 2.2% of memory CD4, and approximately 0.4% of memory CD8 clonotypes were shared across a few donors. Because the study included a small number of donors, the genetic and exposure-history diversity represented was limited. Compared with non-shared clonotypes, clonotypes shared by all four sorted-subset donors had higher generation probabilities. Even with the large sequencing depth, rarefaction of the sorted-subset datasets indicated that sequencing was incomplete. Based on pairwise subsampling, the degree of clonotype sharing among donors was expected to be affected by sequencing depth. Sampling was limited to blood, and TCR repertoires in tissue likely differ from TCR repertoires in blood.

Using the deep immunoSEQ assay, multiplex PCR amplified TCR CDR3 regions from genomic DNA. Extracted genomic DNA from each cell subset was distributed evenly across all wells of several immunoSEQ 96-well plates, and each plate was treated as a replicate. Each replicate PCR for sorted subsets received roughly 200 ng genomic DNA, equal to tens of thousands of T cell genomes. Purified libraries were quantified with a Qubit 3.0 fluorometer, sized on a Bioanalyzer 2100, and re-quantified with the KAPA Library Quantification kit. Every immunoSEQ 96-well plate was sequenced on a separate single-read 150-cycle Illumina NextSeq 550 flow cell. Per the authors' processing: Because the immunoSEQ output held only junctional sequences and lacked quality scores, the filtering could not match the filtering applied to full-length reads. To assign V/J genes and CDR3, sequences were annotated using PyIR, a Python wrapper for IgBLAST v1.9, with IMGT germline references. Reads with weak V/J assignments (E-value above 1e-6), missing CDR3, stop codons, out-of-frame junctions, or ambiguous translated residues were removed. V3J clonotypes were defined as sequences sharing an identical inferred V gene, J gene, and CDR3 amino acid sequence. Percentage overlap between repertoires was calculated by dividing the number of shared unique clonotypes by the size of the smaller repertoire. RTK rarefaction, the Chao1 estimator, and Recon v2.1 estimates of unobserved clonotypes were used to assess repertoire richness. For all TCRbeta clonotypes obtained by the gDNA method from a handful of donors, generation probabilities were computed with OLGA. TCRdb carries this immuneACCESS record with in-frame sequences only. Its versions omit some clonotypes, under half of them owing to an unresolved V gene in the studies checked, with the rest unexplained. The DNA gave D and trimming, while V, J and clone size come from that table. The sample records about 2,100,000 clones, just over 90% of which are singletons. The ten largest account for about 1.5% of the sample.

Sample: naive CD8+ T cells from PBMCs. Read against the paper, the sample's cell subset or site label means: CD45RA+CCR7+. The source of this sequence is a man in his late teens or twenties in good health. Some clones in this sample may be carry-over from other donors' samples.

The CDR3 is CASSLELARASYEQYF. The DNA sequence is TGTGCCAGCAGCTTGGAACTAGCGAGGGCTTCCTACGAGCAGTACTTC. The rearrangement joined TRBV5-5 to TRBJ2-7; the central 7 bases match TRBD2. From its cysteine to its phenylalanine, the CDR3 spans 16 amino acids. Only the CDR3 DNA stays, 48 bases, in frame from base 1. V lost 0 bases and J lost 1 base, and the count of bases not matched to a germline gene is 7. The germline V gene (reference sequence) yields SGHKS for CDR1 and YYEKEE for CDR2.